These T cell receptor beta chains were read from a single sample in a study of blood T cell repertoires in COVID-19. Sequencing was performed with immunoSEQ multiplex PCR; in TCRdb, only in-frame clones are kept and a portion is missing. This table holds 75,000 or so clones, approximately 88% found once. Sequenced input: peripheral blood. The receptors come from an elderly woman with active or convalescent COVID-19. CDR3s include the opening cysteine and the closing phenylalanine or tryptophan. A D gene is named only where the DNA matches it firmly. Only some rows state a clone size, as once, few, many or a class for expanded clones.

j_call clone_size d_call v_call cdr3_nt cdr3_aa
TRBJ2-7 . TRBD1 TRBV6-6 TGTGCCAGCAGTCCCCGGGACAGGGGGTCCTACGAGCAGTACTTC CASSPRDRGSYEQYF
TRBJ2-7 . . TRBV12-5 TGTGCTAGTGGTTGGAACAGGGAGTCCTACGAGCAGTACTTC CASGWNRESYEQYF
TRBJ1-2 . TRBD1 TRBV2 TGTGCCAGCAGTCTACCCTTGGGACAGGACTATGGCTACACCTTC CASSLPLGQDYGYTF
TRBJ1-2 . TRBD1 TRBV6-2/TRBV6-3 TGTGCCAGCAGTCCAAACGACAGGGGCTATGGCTACACCTTC CASSPNDRGYGYTF
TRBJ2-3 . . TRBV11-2 TGTGCCAGCAGCTTAGTCGCAGGGGAGTACGGTACGCAGTATTTT CASSLVAGEYGTQYF
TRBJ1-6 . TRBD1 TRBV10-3 TGTGCCATCAGGCAAACAGGGGCAGGTTCACCCCTCCACTTT CAIRQTGAGSPLHF
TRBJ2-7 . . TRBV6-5 TGTGCCAGCAGTTACCAGGGGACGACCGCCTCCGAGCAGTACTTC CASSYQGTTASEQYF
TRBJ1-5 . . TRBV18 TGTGCCAGCTCACCTACAGGCCTCAATCAGCCCCAGCATTTT CASSPTGLNQPQHF
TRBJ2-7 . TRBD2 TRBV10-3 TGTGCCATCAGTGACGGACTAGCGGGAGGAGTCGGGTCCTACGAGCAGTACTTC CAISDGLAGGVGSYEQYF
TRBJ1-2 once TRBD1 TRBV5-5 TGTGCCAGCAGCACTAAACAGGGGGCAGTCTCTGGCTACACCTTC CASSTKQGAVSGYTF
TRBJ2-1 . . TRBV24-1 TGTGCCACCAGTATTCCGGGATTAGGAAGTGAGCAGTTCTTC CATSIPGLGSEQFF
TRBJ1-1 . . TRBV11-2 TGTGCCAGCAGCCCCCTCGGGGAGGGCCTGAACACTGAAGCTTTCTTT CASSPLGEGLNTEAFF
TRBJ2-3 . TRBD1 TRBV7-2 TGTGCCAGCAGCTTAAAGGGACAGGGCACAGATACGCAGTATTTT CASSLKGQGTDTQYF
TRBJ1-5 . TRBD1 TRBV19 TGTGCCAGTAGTCTCGGGACAGGGATTAATCAGCCCCAGCATTTT CASSLGTGINQPQHF
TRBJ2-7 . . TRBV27 TGTGCCACAGCGCGAGGTTACGAGCAGTACTTC CATARGYEQYF
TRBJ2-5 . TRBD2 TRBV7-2 TGTGCCAGCAGCTTAAGGAGGTCTAGCGGGGTGTGGGAGACCCAGTACTTC CASSLRRSSGVWETQYF
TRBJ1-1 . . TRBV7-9 TGTGCCAGCAGCCCCCAGGACACGAACACTGAAGCTTTCTTT CASSPQDTNTEAFF
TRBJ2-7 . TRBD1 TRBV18 TGTGCCAGCTCACCATCTCAGGACAGGGCCTACGAGCAGTACTTC CASSPSQDRAYEQYF
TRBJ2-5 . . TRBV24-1 TGTGCCACCAGTGAAGCCGCGGGGCGCGAGACCCAGTACTTC CATSEAAGRETQYF
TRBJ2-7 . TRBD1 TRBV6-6 TGTGCCAGCAGCCCCGGGACAGGGCGGTCGTACGAGCAGTACTTC CASSPGTGRSYEQYF
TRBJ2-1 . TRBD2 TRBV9 TGTGCCAGCAGCCCCCGACCAGGTAGCGGGGGCTACAATGAGCAGTTCTTC CASSPRPGSGGYNEQFF
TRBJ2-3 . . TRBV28 TGTGCCAGCACTTTGGGATCGGGGAAAGATACGCAGTATTTT CASTLGSGKDTQYF
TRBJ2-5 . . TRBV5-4 TGTGCCAGCAGCGAGGGGTTTCGGGGGAAAGAGACCCAGTACTTC CASSEGFRGKETQYF
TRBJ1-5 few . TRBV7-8 TGTGCCAGCAGCTTGGTGCGTGAGGGATTCAATCAGCCCCAGCATTTT CASSLVREGFNQPQHF
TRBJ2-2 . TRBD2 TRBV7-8 TGTGCCAGCAGCTCCGGACTAGCGGGGGGGGCCGGGGAGCTGTTTTTT CASSSGLAGGAGELFF
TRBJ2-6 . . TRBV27 TGTGCCAGCACCAAACTGAGCTCTGGGGCCAACGTCCTGACTTTC CASTKLSSGANVLTF
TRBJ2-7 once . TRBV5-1 TGCGCCAGCAGCCGGGGGAACAACGAGCAGTACTTC CASSRGNNEQYF
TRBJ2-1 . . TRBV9 TGTGCCAGCAGCGTCCAGGGGACGGGTGAGCAGTTCTTC CASSVQGTGEQFF
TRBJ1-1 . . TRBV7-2 TGTGCCAGCAGCCGCCGCCCGGACAGAAACACTGAAGCTTTCTTT CASSRRPDRNTEAFF
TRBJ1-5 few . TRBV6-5 TGTGCCAGCAGTTACTCGACAGGCGATCAGCCCCAGCATTTT CASSYSTGDQPQHF
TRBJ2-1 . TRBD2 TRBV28 TGTGCCAGCAGTTTTTCCCGGGCACGACCAGCGGGAGGCTACTACAATGAGCAGTTCTTC CASSFSRARPAGGYYNEQFF
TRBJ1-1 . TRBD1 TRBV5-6 TGTGCCAGCAGCTTGCCGGGACAGGGGAGGCACACTGAAGCTTTCTTT CASSLPGQGRHTEAFF
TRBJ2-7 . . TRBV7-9 TGTGCCAGCAGCTCACAGGGATACGAGCAGTACTTC CASSSQGYEQYF
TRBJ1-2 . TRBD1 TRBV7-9 TGTGCCAGCAGCTTAATTGGTAGAGTGGGGACAGACTCAGGCTACACCTTC CASSLIGRVGTDSGYTF
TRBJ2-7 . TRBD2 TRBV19 TGTGCCAGTAGTATAGGGACTAGCGGGGGGCCGGCCTACGAGCAGTACTTC CASSIGTSGGPAYEQYF
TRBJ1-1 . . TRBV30 TGTGCCTGGAGTTTCTCCAGAAACACTGAAGCTTTCTTT CAWSFSRNTEAFF
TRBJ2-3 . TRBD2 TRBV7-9 TGTGCCAGCAGCCCCAGTACTAGCGGGGCTGGCACAGATACGCAGTATTTT CASSPSTSGAGTDTQYF